This T cell receptor beta chain was recorded in a study of blood T cell repertoires in COVID-19. In the study overall: Samples of COVID-19 (acute and convalescent) were obtained from the United States, Italy and Spain. PBMCs, B-cell-depleted T cells, or T cells were the source of the cDNA or gDNA that made up the material.

CDR1 and CDR2 from the germline V gene are SGHKS and YYEKEE (reference sequence). The trim removed 3 bases at V and 7 bases at J, leaving 5 bases unmatched. The CDR3 runs 14 residues. Original data processing: Nucleated cell counts were estimated from reference gene primer amplification. TCRdb keeps only in-frame clones here, not all; method: immunoSEQ multiplex PCR. V, J and clone size are those of that table, while D and trimming were read from the DNA. The profile shows around 150,000 clones, about 88% of them singletons. The sequence came from a man aged 18 to 30 with acute or convalescent COVID-19. The chain is built from TRBV5-5 and TRBJ2-2; 8 bases map to TRBD1. Source material: peripheral blood. The CDR3 sequence: CASSSQGAVGELFF. In DNA, the CDR3 is TGTGCCAGCAGCTCCCAGGGGGCGGTCGGGGAGCTGTTTTTT.